The clone carrying this T cell receptor (beta chain) has more than one count but fewer than ten. What it recognizes is unknown. The CDR3 sequence is 15 residues long. Unmatched junction bases numbered 7, after V lost 3 bases and J lost 3 bases. The germline gives CDR1 MNHEY, CDR2 SMNVEV (reference sequence). The data were produced by immunoSEQ multiplex PCR, yet TCRdb's version contains in-frame clones alone and is incomplete. The sample has roughly 700,000 clones, around 91% seen once. This sample is part of a study of shared clonotypes between healthy human individuals. Study-wide findings and caveats: The genetic and exposure-history diversity represented was limited by few donors.

Sequencing used memory CD8+ T cells from PBMCs. Noted subset: CD45RO+ cells pooled with CCR7-negative TemRA cells. This sequence joins TRBV27 and TRBJ1-1; TRBD1 aligns across 7 bases. This receptor was identified in a man aged 18 to 30 in good health. Some clones in this sample may be carry-over from other donors' samples. The CDR3: CASSFYRGSDTEAFF. The CDR3 nucleotides are TGTGCCAGCAGTTTTTACAGGGGCTCGGACACTGAAGCTTTCTTT.